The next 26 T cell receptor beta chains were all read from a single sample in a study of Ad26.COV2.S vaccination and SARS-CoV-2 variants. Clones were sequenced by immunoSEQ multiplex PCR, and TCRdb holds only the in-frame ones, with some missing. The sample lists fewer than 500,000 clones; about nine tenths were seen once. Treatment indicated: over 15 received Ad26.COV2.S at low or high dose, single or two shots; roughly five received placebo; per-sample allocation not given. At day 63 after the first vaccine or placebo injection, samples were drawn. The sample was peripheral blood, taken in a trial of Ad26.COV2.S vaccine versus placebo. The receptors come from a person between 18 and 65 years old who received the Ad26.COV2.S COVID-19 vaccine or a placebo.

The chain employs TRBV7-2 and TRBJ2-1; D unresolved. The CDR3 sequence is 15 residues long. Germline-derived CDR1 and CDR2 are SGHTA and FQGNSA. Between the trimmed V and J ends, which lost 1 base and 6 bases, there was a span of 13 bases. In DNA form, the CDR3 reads TGTGCCAGCAGCTTAGAGGTAGGGCGGAGCAATGAGCAGTTCTTC. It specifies CASSLEVGRSNEQFF.

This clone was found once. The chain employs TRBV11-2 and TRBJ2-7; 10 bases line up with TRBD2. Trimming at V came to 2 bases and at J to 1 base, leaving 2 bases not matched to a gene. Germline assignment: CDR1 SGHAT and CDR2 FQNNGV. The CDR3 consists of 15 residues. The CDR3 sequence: CASSLPGLASYEQYF. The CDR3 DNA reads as TGTGCCAGCAGCTTACCGGGACTAGCGTCCTACGAGCAGTACTTC. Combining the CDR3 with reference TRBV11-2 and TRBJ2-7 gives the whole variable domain EAGVAQSPRYKIIEKRQSVAFWCNPISGHATLYWYQQILGQGPKLLIQFQNNGVVDDSQLPKDRFSAERLKGVDSTLKIQPAKLEDSAVYLCASSLPGLASYEQYFGPGTRLTVT.

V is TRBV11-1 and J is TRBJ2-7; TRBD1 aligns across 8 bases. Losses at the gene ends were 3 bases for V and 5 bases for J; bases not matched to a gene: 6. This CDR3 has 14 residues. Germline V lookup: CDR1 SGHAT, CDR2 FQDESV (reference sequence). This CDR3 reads CASSFSAGGDEQYF. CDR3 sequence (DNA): TGTGCCAGCAGCTTCTCTGCAGGGGGCGACGAGCAGTACTTC.

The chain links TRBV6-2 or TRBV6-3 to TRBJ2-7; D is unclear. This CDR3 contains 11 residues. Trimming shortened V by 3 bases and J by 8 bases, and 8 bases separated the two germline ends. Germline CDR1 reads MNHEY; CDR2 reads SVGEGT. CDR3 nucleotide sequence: TGTGCCAGCAGTTATGCCCGGCAGCAGTACTTC. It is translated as CASSYARQQYF.

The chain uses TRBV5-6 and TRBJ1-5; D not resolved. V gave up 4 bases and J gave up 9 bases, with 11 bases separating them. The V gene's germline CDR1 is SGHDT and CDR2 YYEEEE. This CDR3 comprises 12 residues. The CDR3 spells CASSPGTGPQHF. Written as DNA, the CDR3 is TGTGCCAGCAGCCCCGGCACGGGGCCCCAGCATTTT.

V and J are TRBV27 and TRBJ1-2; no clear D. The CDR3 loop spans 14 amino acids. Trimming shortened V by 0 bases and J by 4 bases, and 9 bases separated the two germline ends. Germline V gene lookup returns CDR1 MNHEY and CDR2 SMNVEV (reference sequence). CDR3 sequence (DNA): TGTGCCAGCAGTTTATCGAACGGGCTCTATGGCTACACCTTC. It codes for CASSLSNGLYGYTF.

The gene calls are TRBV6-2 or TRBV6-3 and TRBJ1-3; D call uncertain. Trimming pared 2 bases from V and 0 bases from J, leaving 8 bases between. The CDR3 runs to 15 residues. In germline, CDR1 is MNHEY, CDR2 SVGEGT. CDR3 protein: CASSYGQISGNTIYF. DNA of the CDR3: TGTGCCAGCAGTTACGGCCAAATCTCTGGAAACACCATATATTTT.

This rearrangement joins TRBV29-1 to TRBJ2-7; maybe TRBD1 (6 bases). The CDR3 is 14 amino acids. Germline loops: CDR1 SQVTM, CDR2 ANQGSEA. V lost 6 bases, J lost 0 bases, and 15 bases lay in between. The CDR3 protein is CSVDIQGISYEQYF. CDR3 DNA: TGCAGCGTCGATATACAGGGTATCTCCTACGAGCAGTACTTC.

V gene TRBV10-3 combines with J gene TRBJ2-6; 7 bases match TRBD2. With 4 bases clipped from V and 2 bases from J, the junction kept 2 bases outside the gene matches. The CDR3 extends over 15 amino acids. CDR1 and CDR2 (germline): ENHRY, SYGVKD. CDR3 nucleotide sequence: TGTGCCATCAGTGGGGGGGGTGCTGGGGCCAACGTCCTGACTTTC. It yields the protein CAISGGGAGANVLTF.

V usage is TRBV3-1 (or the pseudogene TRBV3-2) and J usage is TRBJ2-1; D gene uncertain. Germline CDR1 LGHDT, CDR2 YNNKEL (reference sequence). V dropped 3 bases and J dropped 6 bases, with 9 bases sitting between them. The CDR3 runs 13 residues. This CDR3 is CASSQGWGNEQFF. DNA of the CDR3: TGTGCCAGCAGCCAGGGCTGGGGCAATGAGCAGTTCTTC.

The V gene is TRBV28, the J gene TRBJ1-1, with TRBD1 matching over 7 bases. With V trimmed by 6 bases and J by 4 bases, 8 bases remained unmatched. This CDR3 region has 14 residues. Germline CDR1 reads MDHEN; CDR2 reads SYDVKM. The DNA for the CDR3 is TGTGCCAGCAGATCGCAGGGGGGCGGCACTGAAGCTTTCTTT. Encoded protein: CASRSQGGGTEAFF.

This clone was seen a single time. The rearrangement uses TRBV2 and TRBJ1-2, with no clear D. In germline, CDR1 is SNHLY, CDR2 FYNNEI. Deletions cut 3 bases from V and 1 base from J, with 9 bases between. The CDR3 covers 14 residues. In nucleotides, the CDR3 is TGTGCCAGCAGTGAGCCCACGGGTAACTATGGCTACACCTTC. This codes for CASSEPTGNYGYTF.

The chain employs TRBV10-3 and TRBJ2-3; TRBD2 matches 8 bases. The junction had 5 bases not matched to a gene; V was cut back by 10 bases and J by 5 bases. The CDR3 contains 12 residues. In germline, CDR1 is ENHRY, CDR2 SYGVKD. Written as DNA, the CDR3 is TGTGCCACCCGGGGGGGGGAAGATACGCAGTATTTT. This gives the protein CATRGGEDTQYF.

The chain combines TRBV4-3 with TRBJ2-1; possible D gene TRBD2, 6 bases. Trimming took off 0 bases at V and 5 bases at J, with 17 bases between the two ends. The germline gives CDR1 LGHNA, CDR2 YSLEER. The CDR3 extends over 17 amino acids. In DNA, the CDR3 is TGCGCCAGCAGCCAAGATCTGGCAGGGAGGTGGGACAATGAGCAGTTCTTC. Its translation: CASSQDLAGRWDNEQFF.

CDR3 sequence reads: CARSRDRDGTDTQYF. CDR3 sequence (DNA): TGTGCCAGAAGTCGTGACAGGGACGGCACAGATACGCAGTATTTT. This chain connects TRBV5-3 to TRBJ2-3, with 7 bases lining up with TRBD1. TRBV5-3 falls under the ORF class, with uncertain function. The V and J ends lost 5 bases and 1 base, in that order; junction bases with no gene match: 7. The length of the CDR3 is 15 residues.

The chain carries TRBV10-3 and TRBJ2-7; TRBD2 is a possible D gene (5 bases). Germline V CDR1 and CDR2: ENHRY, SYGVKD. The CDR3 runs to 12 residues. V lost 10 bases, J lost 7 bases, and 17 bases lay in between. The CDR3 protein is CATGSGPGEQYF. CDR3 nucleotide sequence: TGTGCCACGGGATCCGGGCCGGGTGAGCAGTACTTC.

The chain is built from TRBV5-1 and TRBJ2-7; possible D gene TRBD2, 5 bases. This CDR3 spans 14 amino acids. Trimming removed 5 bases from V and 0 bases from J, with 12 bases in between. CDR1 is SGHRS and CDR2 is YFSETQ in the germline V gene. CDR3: CASSRSESSYEQYF. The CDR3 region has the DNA TGCGCCAGCAGTCGTAGCGAAAGCTCCTACGAGCAGTACTTC.

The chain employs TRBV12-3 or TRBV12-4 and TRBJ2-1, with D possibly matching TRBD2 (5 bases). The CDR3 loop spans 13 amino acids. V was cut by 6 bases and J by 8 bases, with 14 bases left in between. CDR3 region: CASSLGGGDEQFF. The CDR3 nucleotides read TGTGCCAGCAGCCTCGGTGGAGGCGATGAGCAGTTCTTC.

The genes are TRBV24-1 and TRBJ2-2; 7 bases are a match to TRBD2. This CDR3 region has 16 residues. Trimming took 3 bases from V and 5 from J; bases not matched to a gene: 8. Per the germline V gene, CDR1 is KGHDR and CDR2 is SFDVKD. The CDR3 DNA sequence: TGTGCCACCAGTGATCCCAGACTAGCAAGGACCGGGGAGCTGTTTTTT. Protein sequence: CATSDPRLARTGELFF.

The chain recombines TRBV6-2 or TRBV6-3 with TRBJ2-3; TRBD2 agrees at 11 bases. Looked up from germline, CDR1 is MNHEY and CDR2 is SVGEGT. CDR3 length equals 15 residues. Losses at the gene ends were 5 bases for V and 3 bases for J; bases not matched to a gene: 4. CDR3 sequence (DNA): TGTGCCAGCAGTCAACTAGCGGGAGCTACAGATACGCAGTATTTT. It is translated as CASSQLAGATDTQYF.

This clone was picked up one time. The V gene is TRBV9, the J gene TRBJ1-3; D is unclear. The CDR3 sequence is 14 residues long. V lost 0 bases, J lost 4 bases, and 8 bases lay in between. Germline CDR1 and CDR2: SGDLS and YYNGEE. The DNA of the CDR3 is TGTGCCAGCAGCGTAGTAGGGATCGGAAACACCATATATTTT. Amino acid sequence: CASSVVGIGNTIYF.

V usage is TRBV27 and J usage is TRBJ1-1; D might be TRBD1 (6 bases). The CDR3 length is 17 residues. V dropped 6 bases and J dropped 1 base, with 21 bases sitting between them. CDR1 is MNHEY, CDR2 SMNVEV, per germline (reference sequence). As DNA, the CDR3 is TGTGCCAGCAGCCTCATATTCTTGGGGGCGAAGAACACTGAAGCTTTCTTT. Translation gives CASSLIFLGAKNTEAFF.

The CDR3 nucleotides read TGTGCCAGCAGCCAGCAGGTGGACGGGGAGCTGTTTTTT. This sequence encodes CASSQQVDGELFF. The chain has TRBV4-2 and TRBJ2-2; no definite D call. This CDR3 has 13 amino acids. The V end was cut by 3 bases, the J end by 7 bases, with 9 bases between. In germline, CDR1 is LGHNA, CDR2 YNFKEQ.

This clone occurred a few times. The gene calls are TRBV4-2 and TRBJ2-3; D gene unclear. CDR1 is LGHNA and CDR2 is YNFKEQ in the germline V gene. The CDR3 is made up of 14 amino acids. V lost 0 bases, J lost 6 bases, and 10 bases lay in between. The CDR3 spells CASSQDLGMDTQYF. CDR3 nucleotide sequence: TGTGCCAGCAGCCAAGATCTGGGTATGGATACGCAGTATTTT.

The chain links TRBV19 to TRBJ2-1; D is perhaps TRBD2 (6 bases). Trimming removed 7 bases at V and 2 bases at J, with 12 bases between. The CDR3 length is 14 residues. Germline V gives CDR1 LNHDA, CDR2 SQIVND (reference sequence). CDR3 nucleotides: TGTGCCAGTACCCCGACTAGACCCTACAATGAGCAGTTCTTC. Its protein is CASTPTRPYNEQFF. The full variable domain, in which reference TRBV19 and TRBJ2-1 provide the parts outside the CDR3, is DGGITQSPKYLFRKEGQNVTLSCEQNLNHDAMYWYRQDPGQGLRLIYYSQIVNDFQKGDIAEGYSVSREKKESFPLTVTSAQKNPTAFYLCASTPTRPYNEQFFGPGTRLTVL.

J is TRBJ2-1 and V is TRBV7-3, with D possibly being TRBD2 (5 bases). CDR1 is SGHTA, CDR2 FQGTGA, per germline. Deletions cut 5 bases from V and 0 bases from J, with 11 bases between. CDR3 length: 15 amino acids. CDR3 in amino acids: CASSTEGSSYNEQFF. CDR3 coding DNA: TGTGCCAGCAGCACAGAGGGTTCCTCCTACAATGAGCAGTTCTTC.